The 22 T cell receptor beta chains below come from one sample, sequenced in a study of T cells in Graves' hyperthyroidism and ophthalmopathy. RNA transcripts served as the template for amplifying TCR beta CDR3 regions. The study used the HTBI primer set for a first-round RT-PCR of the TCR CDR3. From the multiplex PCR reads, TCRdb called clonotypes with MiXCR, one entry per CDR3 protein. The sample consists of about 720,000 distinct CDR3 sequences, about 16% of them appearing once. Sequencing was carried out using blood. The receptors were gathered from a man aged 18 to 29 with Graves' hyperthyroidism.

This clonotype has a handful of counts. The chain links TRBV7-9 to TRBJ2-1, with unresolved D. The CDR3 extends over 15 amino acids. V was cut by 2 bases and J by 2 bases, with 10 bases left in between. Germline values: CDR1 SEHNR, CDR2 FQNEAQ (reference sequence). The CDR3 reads CASSLSHGPYNEQFF. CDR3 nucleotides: TGTGCCAGCAGCTTATCACACGGACCCTACAATGAGCAGTTCTTC. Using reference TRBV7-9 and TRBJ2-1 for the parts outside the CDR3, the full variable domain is DTGVSQNPRHKITKRGQNVTFRCDPISEHNRLYWYRQTLGQGPEFLTYFQNEAQLEKSRLLSDRFSAERPKGSFSTLEIQRTEQGDSAMYLCASSLSHGPYNEQFFGPGTRLTVL.

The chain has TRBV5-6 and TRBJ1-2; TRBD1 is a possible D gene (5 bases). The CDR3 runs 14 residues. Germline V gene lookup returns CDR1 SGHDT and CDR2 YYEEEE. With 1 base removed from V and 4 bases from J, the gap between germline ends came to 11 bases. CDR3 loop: CASSLRGSLYGYTF. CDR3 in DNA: TGTGCCAGCAGCTTGCGGGGGTCCCTCTATGGCTACACCTTC.

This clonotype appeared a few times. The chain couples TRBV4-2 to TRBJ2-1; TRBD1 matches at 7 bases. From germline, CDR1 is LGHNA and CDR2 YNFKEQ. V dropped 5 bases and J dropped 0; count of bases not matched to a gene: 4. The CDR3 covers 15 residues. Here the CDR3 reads CASSARTGSYNEQFF. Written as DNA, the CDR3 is TGTGCCAGCAGCGCCCGGACAGGCTCCTACAATGAGCAGTTCTTC.

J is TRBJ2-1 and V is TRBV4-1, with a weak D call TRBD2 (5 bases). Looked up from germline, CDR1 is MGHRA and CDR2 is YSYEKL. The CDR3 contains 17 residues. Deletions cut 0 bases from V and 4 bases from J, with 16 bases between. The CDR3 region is CASSQERERALYNEQFF. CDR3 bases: TGCGCCAGCAGCCAAGAGAGGGAACGGGCATTATACAATGAGCAGTTCTTC.

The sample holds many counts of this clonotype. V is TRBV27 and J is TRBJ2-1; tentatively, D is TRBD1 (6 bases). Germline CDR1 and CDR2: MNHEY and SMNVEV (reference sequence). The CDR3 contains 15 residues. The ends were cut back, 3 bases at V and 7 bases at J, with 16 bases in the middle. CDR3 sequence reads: CASSFTRQVQNEQFF. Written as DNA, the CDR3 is TGTGCCAGCAGTTTTACCCGACAGGTTCAGAATGAGCAGTTCTTC.

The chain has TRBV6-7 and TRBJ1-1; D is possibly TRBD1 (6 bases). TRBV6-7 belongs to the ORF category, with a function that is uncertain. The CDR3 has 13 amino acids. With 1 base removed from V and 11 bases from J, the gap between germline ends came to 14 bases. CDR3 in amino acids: CASSYFLQGRAFF. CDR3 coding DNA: TGTGCCAGCAGTTACTTCTTACAGGGTCGGGCTTTCTTT.

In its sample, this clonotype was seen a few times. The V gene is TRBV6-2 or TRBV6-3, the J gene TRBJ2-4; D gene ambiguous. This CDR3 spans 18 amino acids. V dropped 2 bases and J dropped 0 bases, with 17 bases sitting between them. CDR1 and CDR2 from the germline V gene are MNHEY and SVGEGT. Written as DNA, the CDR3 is TGTGCCAGCAGTTACCCGTTTCCAGTAACGCTAGCCAAAAACATTCAGTACTTC. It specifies CASSYPFPVTLAKNIQYF.

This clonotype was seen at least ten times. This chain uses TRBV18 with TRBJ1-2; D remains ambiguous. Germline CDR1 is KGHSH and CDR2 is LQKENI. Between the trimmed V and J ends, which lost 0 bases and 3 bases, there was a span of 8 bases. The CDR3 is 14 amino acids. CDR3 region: CASSPPGLDYGYTF. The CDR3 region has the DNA TGTGCCAGCTCACCACCAGGGTTAGACTATGGCTACACCTTC.

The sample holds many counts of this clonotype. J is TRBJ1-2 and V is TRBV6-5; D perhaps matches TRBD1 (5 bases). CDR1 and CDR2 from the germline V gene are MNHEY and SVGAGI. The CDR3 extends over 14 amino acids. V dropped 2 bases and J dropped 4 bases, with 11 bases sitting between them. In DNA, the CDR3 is TGTGCCAGCAGTTACGGGACCGGCTCCTATGGCTACACCTTC. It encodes CASSYGTGSYGYTF.

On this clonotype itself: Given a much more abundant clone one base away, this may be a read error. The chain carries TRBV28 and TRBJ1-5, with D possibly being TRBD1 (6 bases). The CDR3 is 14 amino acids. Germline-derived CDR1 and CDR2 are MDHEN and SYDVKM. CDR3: CANSIRQDPQPQHF. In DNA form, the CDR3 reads TGTGCCAACAGTATTAGACAGGATCCCCAGCCCCAGCATTTT.

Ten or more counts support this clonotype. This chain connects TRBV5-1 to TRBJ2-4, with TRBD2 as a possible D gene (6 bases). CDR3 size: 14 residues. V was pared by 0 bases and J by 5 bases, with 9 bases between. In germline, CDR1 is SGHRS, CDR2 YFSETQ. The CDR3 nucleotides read TGCGCCAGCAGCTTGGACGGGGGTCAAAACATTCAGTACTTC. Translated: CASSLDGGQNIQYF.

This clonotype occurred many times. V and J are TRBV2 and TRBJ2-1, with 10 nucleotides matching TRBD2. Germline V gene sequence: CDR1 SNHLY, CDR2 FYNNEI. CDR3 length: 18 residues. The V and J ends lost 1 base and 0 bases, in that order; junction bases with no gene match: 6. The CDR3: CASSEVAGGFSSYNEQFF. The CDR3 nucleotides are TGTGCCAGCAGTGAAGTAGCGGGAGGCTTCAGCTCCTACAATGAGCAGTTCTTC.

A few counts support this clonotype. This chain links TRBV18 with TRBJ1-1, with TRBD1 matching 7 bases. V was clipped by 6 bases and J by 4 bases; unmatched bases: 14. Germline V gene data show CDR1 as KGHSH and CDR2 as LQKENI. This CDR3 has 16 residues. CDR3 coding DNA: TGTGCCAGCTCGCTGGATCCGGACAGGACGCTCACTGAAGCTTTCTTT. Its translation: CASSLDPDRTLTEAFF.

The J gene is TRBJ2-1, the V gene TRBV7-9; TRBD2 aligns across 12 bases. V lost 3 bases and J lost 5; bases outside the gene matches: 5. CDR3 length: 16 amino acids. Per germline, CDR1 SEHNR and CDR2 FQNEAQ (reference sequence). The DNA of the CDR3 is TGTGCCAGCAGCTTGAAACTAGCGGGAGGTCACAATGAGCAGTTCTTC. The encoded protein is CASSLKLAGGHNEQFF.

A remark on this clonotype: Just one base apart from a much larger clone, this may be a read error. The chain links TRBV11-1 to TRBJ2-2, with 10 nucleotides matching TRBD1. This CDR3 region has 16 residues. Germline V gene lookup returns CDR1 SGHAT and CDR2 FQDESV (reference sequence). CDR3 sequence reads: CVSSLSTGGRTGELFF. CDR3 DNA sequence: TGTGTCAGCAGCTTATCGACAGGGGGCCGTACCGGGGAGCTGTTTTTT.

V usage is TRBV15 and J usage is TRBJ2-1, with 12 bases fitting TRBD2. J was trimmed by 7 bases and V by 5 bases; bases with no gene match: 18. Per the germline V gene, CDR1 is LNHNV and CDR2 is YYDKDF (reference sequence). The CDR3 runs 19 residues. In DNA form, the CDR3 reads TGTGCCACCAGCTGGGGGTGGTCTAGCGGGAGGGTCTATCGAAATGAGCAGTTCTTC. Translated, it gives CATSWGWSSGRVYRNEQFF.

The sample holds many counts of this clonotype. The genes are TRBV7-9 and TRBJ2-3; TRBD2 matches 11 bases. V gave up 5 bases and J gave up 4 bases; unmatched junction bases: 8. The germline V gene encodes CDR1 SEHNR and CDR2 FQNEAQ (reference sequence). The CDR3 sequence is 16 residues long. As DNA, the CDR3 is TGTGCCAGCAGCCCCGATAGCGGGAGGGCGGCAGATACGCAGTATTTT. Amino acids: CASSPDSGRAADTQYF.

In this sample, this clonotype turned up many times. For the CDR3, the DNA is TGTGCCACCAGTGCTAGAGGGGTGTATAGCAATCAGCCCCAGCATTTT. Residues: CATSARGVYSNQPQHF. V gene TRBV24-1 combines with J gene TRBJ1-5; TRBD1 might be the D (5 bases). The CDR3 length is 16 residues. Germline values: CDR1 KGHDR, CDR2 SFDVKD. V lost 5 bases and J 0 bases, leaving 13 bases between the germline ends.

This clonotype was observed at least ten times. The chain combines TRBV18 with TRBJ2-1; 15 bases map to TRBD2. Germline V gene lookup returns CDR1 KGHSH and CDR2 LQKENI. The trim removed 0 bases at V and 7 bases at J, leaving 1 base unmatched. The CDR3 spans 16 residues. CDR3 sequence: CASSPPGLAGGNEQFF. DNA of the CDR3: TGTGCCAGCTCACCACCGGGACTAGCGGGAGGAAATGAGCAGTTCTTC. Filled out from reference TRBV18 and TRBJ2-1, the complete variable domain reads NAGVMQNPRHLVRRRGQEARLRCSPMKGHSHVYWYRQLPEEGLKFMVYLQKENIIDESGMPKERFSAEFPKEGPSILRIQQVVRGDSAAYFCASSPPGLAGGNEQFFGPGTRLTVL.

CDR3 DNA sequence: TGTGCCAGCAGTGGACAGGGAGATTACAATGAGCAGTTCTTC. Residues: CASSGQGDYNEQFF. The chain uses TRBV12-3 or TRBV12-4 and TRBJ2-1; 8 nucleotides align to TRBD1. The CDR3 is 14 residues long. With 5 bases clipped from V and 4 bases from J, the junction kept 4 bases outside the gene matches.

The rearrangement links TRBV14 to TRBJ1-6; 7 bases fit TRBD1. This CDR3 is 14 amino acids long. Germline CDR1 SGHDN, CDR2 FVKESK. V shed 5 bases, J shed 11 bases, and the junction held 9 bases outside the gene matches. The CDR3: CASSFLGQPAPLHF. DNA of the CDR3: TGTGCCAGCAGCTTCCTGGGACAGCCTGCACCCCTCCACTTT.

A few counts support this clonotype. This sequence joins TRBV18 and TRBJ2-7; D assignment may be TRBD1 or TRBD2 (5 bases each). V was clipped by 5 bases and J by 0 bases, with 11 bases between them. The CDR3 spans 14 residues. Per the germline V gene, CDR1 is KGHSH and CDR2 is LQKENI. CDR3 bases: TGTGCCAGCTCAAGGGACGTTGTCTCCTACGAGCAGTACTTC. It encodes CASSRDVVSYEQYF.